The sequence of this T cell receptor (beta chain) was determined in a study of shared clonotypes between healthy human individuals. Germline V gene lookup returns CDR1 SGHRS and CDR2 YFSETQ. V lost 0 bases to trimming and J lost 0 bases, with 3 bases between them. The CDR3 totals 13 residues. A note on this clone: Other DNA sequences in this sample translate to the same CDR3.

Clones were read by immunoSEQ multiplex PCR, and TCRdb kept only the in-frame ones, dropping some. The data hold about 2.4 million clones, with under 95% observed a single time. Sequenced material: naive CD4+ T cells from PBMCs. Subset in this sample: CD45RA+ positively selected. This sequence originates from a man aged 18-30 years in good health. Some clones in this sample may be carry-over from other donors' samples. The V and J genes are TRBV5-1 and TRBJ1-1; D unclear. CDR3 coding DNA: TGCGCCAGCAGCTTGGCGGTGAACACTGAAGCTTTCTTT. Translating it yields CASSLAVNTEAFF.